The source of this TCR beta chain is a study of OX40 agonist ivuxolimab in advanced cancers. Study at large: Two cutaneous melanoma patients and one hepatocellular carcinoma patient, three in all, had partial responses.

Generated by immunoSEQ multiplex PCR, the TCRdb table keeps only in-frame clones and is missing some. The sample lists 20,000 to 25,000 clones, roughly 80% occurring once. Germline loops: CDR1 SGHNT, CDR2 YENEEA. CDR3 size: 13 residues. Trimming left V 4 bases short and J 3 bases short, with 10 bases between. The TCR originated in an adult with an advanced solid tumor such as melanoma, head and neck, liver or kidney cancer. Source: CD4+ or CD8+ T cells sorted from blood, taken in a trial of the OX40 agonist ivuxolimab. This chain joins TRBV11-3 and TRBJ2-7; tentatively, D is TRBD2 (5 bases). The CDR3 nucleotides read TGTGCCAGCAGCTACTTAGGAGGCTACGAGCAGTACTTC. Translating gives CASSYLGGYEQYF.